What follows is one TCR beta chain and its context. The antigen is not known. Tissue processing of the graft released intraepithelial and lamina propria lymphocytes from it. This sample is drawn from a study of graft-versus-host responses after intestinal transplantation. At the level of the study: Every transplant recipient was induced with anti-thymocyte globulin, then maintained on tacrolimus and steroids for about 3 years.

Study outcomes and limitations: GvH clones were identified in recipient marrow, with some first appearing in ileum or blood. Graft-versus-host to host-versus-graft clonal ratios in allografts were high in patients with graft-donor T cell macrochimerism.

The assay was immunoSEQ multiplex PCR, and TCRdb's table has in-frame clones only and misses some. The data contain about 15,000 clones, around 64% of them seen just once; the ten biggest clones take up 20% to 25%. The source material was ileum tissue, sampled approximately 780 days after intestinal transplantation. The sequence was collected from a human patient who received an intestinal transplant, so some T cells may come from the graft donor.

CDR3 DNA sequence: TGTGCCAGCAGTGAATGGTGCTGTTCCTACGAGCAGTACTTC. It yields the protein CASSEWCCSYEQYF. The rearrangement links TRBV25-1 to TRBJ2-7; D remains ambiguous. The CDR3 covers 14 residues. Germline assignment: CDR1 MGHDK and CDR2 SYGVNS. V was pared by 1 base and J by 1 base, with 8 bases between.